This T cell receptor beta chain stems from a study of shared clonotypes between healthy human individuals. Study-wide findings and caveats: Some naive CD4 clonotypes, around 4.9%, turned up in common across a handful of donors.

Every one of the donors was a Caucasian adult that lived in Nashville, Tennessee. Assay execution proceeded at the deep level. Here immunoSEQ multiplex PCR was the method, and the copy in TCRdb shows in-frame clones only, minus some. The repertoire consists of 2.3 million or so clones, with more than 80% occurring once and the leading ten covering about 0.39%. On this clone: The antigen remains unidentified. This sample also contains other DNA sequences that code for the same CDR3.

Sequenced material: naive CD4+ T cells from PBMCs. This sample's subset: CD45RA+ positively selected. The sequence was obtained from a man younger than 35 in good health. Some clones in this sample may be carry-over from other donors' samples.

CDR3 region: CASSYSESTEAFF. CDR3 coding DNA: TGTGCCAGCAGTTACTCCGAGAGCACTGAAGCTTTCTTT. This chain joins TRBV6-5 and TRBJ1-1, with unresolved D. Germline CDR1 reads MNHEY; CDR2 reads SVGAGI. The CDR3 spans 13 residues. V lost 0 bases to trimming and J lost 4 bases, with 6 bases between them.